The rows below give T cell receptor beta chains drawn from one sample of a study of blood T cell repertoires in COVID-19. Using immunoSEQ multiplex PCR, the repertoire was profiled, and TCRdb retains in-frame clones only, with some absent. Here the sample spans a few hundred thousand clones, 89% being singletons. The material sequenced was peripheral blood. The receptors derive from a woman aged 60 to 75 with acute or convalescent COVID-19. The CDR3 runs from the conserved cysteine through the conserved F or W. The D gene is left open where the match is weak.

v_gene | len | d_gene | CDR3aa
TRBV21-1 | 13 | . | CASWTGVGYGYTF
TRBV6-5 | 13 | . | CASRDGTRLEAFF
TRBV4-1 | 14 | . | CASSQDRGPYEQYF
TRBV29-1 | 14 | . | CSVRKTASTDTQYF
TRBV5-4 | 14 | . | CASSLVGGADTQYF
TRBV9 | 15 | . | CASSVVSGGGNTIYF
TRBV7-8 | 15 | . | CASSPGGIRTDTQYF
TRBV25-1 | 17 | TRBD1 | CASSELSPRTGGTEAFF
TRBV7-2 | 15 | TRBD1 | CASSQKGQGNQPQHF
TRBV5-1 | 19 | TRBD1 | CASSLQGQGAMGTNEKLFF
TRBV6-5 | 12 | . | CASTGDRDTQYF
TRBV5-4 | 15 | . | CASSLSQGNTGELFF
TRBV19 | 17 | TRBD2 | CASRGFGLAGVGNIQYF
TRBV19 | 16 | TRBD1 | CASSTLGQGFRNTIYF
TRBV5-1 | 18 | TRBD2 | CASSFLPSGRANTGELFF
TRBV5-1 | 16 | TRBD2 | CASSLGGREVFNEQFF